This TCR beta chain comes out of a study of blood T cell repertoires in COVID-19. Study information: Specimens from acute and convalescent COVID-19 originated in the United States, Italy and Spain. In each case, the material was cDNA or gDNA derived from T cells, B-cell-depleted T cells, or PBMCs.

As originally analysed: For nucleated cells, counts were estimated from reference gene primer amplification. The data were produced by immunoSEQ multiplex PCR, yet TCRdb's version contains in-frame clones alone and is incomplete. The DNA gave D and trimming, while V, J and clone size come from that table. The sample yields some 42,000 clones, around 80% seen once. The CDR3 is 16 amino acids. Germline V gene data show CDR1 as LGHNA and CDR2 as YNFKEQ. Between the trimmed V and J ends, which lost 4 bases and 4 bases, there was a span of 19 bases. J is TRBJ2-5 and V is TRBV4-2; the D gene is possibly TRBD1 (6 bases). Sequencing was done on a sample of peripheral blood. This clonotype originated in a man at least 80 years old with acute or convalescent COVID-19. The CDR3 bases are TGTGCCAGCAGCCGGGATCCGGCTAGCAGGGGAGAGACCCAGTACTTC. It translates to CASSRDPASRGETQYF.